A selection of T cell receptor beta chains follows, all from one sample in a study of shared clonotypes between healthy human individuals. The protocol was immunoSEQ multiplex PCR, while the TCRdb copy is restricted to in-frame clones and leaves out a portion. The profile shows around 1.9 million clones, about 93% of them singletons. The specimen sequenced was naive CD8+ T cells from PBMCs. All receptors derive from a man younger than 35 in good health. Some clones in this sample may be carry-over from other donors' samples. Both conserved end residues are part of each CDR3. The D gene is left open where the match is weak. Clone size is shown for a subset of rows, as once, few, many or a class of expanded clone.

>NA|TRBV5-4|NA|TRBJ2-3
CASSWGGPPRRTDTQYF
TGTGCCAGCAGCTGGGGAGGCCCCCCTAGACGCACAGATACGCAGTATTTT
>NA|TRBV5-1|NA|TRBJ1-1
CASTRGGEAFF
TGCGCCAGCACGAGGGGAGGGGAAGCTTTCTTT
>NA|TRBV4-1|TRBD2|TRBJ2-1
CASSPTSGRDNEQFF
TGCGCCAGCAGCCCGACTAGCGGGAGGGACAATGAGCAGTTCTTC
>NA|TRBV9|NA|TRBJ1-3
CASSPSWVGSGNTIYF
TGTGCCAGCAGCCCCTCCTGGGTGGGCTCTGGAAACACCATATATTTT
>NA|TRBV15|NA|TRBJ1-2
CATSPPGWSDGYTF
TGTGCCACCTCCCCCCCGGGGTGGTCCGATGGCTACACCTTC
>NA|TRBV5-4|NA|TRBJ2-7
CASSAGVGGEQYF
TGTGCCAGCAGCGCAGGGGTCGGGGGCGAGCAGTACTTC
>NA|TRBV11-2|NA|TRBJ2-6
CASISLLSGANVLTF
TGTGCCAGCATCTCTCTACTCTCTGGGGCCAACGTCCTGACTTTC
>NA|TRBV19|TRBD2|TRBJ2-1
CASSIEGASGRYNEQFF
TGTGCCAGTAGTATAGAGGGGGCTAGCGGGAGGTACAATGAGCAGTTCTTC
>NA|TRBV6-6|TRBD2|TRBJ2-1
CASSWTSGGDEQFF
TGTGCCAGCAGTTGGACTAGCGGGGGCGATGAGCAGTTCTTC
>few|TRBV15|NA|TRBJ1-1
CATSRGSEAFF
TGTGCCACCAGCAGAGGGTCTGAAGCTTTCTTT
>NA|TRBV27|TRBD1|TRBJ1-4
CASSPGTGYEKLFF
TGTGCCAGCAGTCCCGGGACAGGGTACGAAAAACTGTTTTTT
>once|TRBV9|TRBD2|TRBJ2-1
CASSERGSPQTNEQFF
TGTGCCAGCAGCGAACGCGGGAGCCCCCAAACTAATGAGCAGTTCTTC
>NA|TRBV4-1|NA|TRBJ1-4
CASSQDTGGNEKLFF
TGCGCCAGCAGCCAAGATACGGGCGGTAATGAAAAACTGTTTTTT
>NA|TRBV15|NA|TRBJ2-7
CATRSTVGRYEQYF
TGTGCCACCAGATCCACAGTGGGGCGGTACGAGCAGTACTTC
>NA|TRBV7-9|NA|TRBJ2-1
CASSGLGDEQFF
TGTGCCAGCAGCGGGCTTGGGGATGAGCAGTTCTTC
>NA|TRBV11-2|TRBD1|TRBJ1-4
CASSLGTGVREKLFF
TGTGCCAGCAGCTTAGGGACAGGGGTCCGTGAAAAACTGTTTTTT
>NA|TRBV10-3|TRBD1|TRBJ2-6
CAISPLPGQVPSGANVLTF
TGTGCCATCAGTCCCCTTCCCGGACAGGTACCGTCTGGGGCCAACGTCCTGACTTTC
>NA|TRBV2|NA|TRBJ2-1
CASRGNGATGAHYNEQFF
TGTGCCAGCAGGGGGAACGGGGCGACAGGCGCTCACTACAATGAGCAGTTCTTC
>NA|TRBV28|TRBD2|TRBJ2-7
CASSLLAAAYEQYF
TGTGCCAGCAGTTTACTAGCGGCAGCCTACGAGCAGTACTTC
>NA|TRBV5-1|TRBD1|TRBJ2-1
CASVAGGGEQFF
TGCGCCAGCGTCGCAGGGGGCGGTGAGCAGTTCTTC
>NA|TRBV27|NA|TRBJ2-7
CASSFIGNEQYF
TGTGCCAGCAGTTTCATCGGGAACGAGCAGTACTTC
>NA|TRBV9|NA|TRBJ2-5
CASSPGHQETQYF
TGTGCCAGCAGCCCCGGACATCAAGAGACCCAGTACTTC
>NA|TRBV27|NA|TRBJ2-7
CASSLGEVAVYEQYF
TGTGCCAGCAGTTTAGGGGAGGTAGCGGTCTACGAGCAGTACTTC
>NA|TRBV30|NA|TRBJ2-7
CAWGPGLQQYF
TGTGCCTGGGGCCCAGGCCTCCAGCAGTACTTC
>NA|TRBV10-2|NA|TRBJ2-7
CASAFTKDGYEQYF
TGCGCCAGCGCCTTCACTAAGGATGGTTACGAGCAGTACTTC
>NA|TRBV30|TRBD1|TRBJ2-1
CAWSVETGLEQFF
TGTGCCTGGAGTGTAGAGACAGGGTTAGAGCAGTTCTTC
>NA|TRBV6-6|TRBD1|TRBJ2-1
CASSPDRANRNEQFF
TGTGCCAGCAGTCCGGACAGGGCCAATCGGAATGAGCAGTTCTTC
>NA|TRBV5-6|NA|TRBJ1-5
CASSSGPVKPQHF
TGTGCCAGCAGCTCGGGACCGGTAAAGCCCCAGCATTTT
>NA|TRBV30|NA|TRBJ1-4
CAWSEARKLFF
TGTGCCTGGAGTGAGGCACGTAAACTGTTTTTT
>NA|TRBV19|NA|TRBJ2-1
CASSIARWGLNEQFF
TGTGCCAGTAGTATAGCTCGATGGGGGCTCAATGAGCAGTTCTTC
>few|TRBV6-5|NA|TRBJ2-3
CASSYGSTDTQYF
TGTGCCAGCAGTTACGGGAGCACAGATACGCAGTATTTT
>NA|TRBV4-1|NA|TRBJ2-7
CASSQGRGLDYEQYF
TGCGCCAGCAGCCAAGGCCGGGGCTTGGACTACGAGCAGTACTTC
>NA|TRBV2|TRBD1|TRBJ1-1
CASSRDSSNTEAFF
TGTGCCAGCAGTAGGGACAGTTCGAACACTGAAGCTTTCTTT
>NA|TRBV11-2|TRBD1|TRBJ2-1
CASSFGQGANEQFF
TGTGCCAGCAGCTTCGGACAGGGGGCGAATGAGCAGTTCTTC
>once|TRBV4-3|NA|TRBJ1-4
CASSQFRGTNEKLFF
TGCGCCAGCAGCCAATTCCGGGGGACTAATGAAAAACTGTTTTTT
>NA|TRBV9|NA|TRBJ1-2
CASSVGTRTSKYGYTF
TGTGCCAGCAGCGTAGGGACACGGACATCCAAATACGGCTACACCTTC
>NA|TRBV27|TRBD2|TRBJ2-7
CASSPGLAGPPGNF
TGTGCCAGCAGTCCAGGACTAGCGGGCCCACCAGGGAACTTC
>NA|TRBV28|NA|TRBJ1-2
CASTVGDRQGAYGYTF
TGTGCCAGCACCGTTGGAGATCGGCAGGGAGCGTATGGCTACACCTTC
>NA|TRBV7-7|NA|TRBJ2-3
CASSPTLVPDTQYF
TGTGCCAGCAGCCCGACACTAGTTCCAGATACGCAGTATTTT
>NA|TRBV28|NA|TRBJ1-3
CASSLFRLGTGTGNTIYF
TGTGCCAGCAGTTTATTTAGGCTAGGCACAGGGACTGGAAACACCATATATTTT
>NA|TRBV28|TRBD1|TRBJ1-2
CASRGTGGWGYTF
TGTGCCAGCAGGGGGACAGGGGGCTGGGGCTACACCTTC
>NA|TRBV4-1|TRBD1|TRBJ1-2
CASSQGQGGAYGYTF
TGCGCCAGCAGCCAGGGACAGGGCGGTGCCTATGGCTACACCTTC